The text below deals with one T cell receptor beta chain. These data belong to a study of blood T cell repertoires in COVID-19. Study-level information: T cells, B-cell-depleted T cells, or PBMCs supplied cDNA or gDNA.

Participants' own reports of clinical history determined their cohort assignment. Profiling relied on immunoSEQ multiplex PCR, and the TCRdb table lists in-frame clones only, not all of them. The repertoire includes roughly 400,000 clones, 87% of them detected once, and around 9.3% sits in the top ten. Germline V gene sequence: CDR1 MNHEY, CDR2 SVGAGI. Trimming shortened V by 7 bases and J by 0 bases, and 13 bases separated the two germline ends. This CDR3 contains 15 residues. This receptor was identified in a woman aged 45-60 years who had recovered from COVID-19. This rearrangement joins TRBV6-5 to TRBJ1-5, with D possibly being TRBD1 (6 bases). The sequenced material came from PBMCs or T cells enriched from blood (not recorded which). The CDR3 loop reads CASKTGSDSNQPQHF. In DNA, the CDR3 is TGTGCCAGCAAGACAGGCTCGGATAGCAATCAGCCCCAGCATTTT.